The rows below give T cell receptor beta chains drawn from one sample of a study of T cells after yellow fever vaccination. Each CDR3 protein is one row after TCRdb ran MiXCR on the 5' RACE reads. This repertoire shows approximately 550,000 distinct CDR3 sequences, approximately 12% found once; its top ten account for over 12%. The sample here was PBMCs, taken on the day of the yellow fever booster vaccination. The receptor set was obtained from a man in his thirties or forties who received the YFV17D yellow fever vaccine. Both conserved end residues are part of each CDR3. Each record gives: clone size, V gene, J gene, D gene, CDR3 DNA, CDR3 protein. A D gene is named only where the DNA matches it firmly. The size entry is marked missing in some rows and otherwise reads once, few, many or a size class.

clone_size: -
v_call: TRBV6-9
j_call: TRBJ2-7
d_call: TRBD1
cdr3_nt: TGTGCCAGCAGCTGGGAACAGACAGGGGCAATGGACGAGCAGTACTTC
cdr3_aa: CASSWEQTGAMDEQYF

clone_size: few
v_call: TRBV28
j_call: TRBJ2-2
d_call: -
cdr3_nt: TGTGCCAGCAACGGGGTTGGGGTCGGGGAGCTGTTTTTT
cdr3_aa: CASNGVGVGELFF

clone_size: -
v_call: TRBV29-1
j_call: TRBJ2-7
d_call: TRBD1
cdr3_nt: TGCAGCGTAGACAGGGGCAGCTCCTACGAGCAGTACTTC
cdr3_aa: CSVDRGSSYEQYF

clone_size: -
v_call: TRBV12-3/TRBV12-4
j_call: TRBJ2-1
d_call: -
cdr3_nt: TGTGCCAGCAGTTTAATACCAGGGTATGAGCAGTTCTTC
cdr3_aa: CASSLIPGYEQFF

clone_size: -
v_call: TRBV5-6
j_call: TRBJ2-1
d_call: -
cdr3_nt: TGTGCCAGCAGCTTGGTGGCTCCATACAATGAGCAGTTCTTC
cdr3_aa: CASSLVAPYNEQFF

clone_size: few
v_call: TRBV19
j_call: TRBJ2-7
d_call: TRBD2
cdr3_nt: TGTGCCAGTAGTATAATGCGGGAGTCGTACGAGCAGTACTTC
cdr3_aa: CASSIMRESYEQYF

clone_size: -
v_call: TRBV20-1
j_call: TRBJ2-6
d_call: TRBD1
cdr3_nt: TGCAGTGCTAGAAAGAGACAGGGCCACTCTGGGGCCAACGTCCTGACTTTC
cdr3_aa: CSARKRQGHSGANVLTF

clone_size: -
v_call: TRBV10-3
j_call: TRBJ2-7
d_call: -
cdr3_nt: TGTGCCATCAGTGAGCGGCAGGGCCCCTACGAGCAGTACTTC
cdr3_aa: CAISERQGPYEQYF

clone_size: few
v_call: TRBV6-2/TRBV6-3
j_call: TRBJ2-4
d_call: TRBD1
cdr3_nt: TGTGCCAGCAGACAGGAGACAGGGCGAGGGTACTTC
cdr3_aa: CASRQETGRGYF

clone_size: many
v_call: TRBV6-2/TRBV6-3
j_call: TRBJ2-3
d_call: -
cdr3_nt: TGTGCCAGCAGTTACCCAGATACGCAGTATTTT
cdr3_aa: CASSYPDTQYF

clone_size: -
v_call: TRBV20-1
j_call: TRBJ2-7
d_call: TRBD2
cdr3_nt: TGCAGTGCTAGAGATGTCCGTTGGGGACTAGTCGAGCAGTACTTC
cdr3_aa: CSARDVRWGLVEQYF

clone_size: -
v_call: TRBV2
j_call: TRBJ2-2
d_call: -
cdr3_nt: TGTGCCAGCGGGTGGGACACAAACACCGGGGAGCTGTTTTTT
cdr3_aa: CASGWDTNTGELFF